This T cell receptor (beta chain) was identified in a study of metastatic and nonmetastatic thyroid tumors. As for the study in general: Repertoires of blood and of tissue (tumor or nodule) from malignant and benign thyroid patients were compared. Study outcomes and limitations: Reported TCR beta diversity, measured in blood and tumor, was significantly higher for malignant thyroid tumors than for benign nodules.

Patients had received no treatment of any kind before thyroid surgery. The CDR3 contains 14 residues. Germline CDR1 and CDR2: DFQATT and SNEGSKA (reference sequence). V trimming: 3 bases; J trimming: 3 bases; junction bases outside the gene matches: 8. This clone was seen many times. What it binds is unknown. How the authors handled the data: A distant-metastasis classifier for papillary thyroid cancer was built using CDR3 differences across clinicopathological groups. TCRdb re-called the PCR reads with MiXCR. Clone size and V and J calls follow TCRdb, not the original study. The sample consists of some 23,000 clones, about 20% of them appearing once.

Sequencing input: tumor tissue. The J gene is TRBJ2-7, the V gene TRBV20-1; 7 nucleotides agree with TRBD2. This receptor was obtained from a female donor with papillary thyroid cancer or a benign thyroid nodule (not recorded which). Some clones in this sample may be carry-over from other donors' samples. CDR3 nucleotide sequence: TGCAGTGCTAGCGGTGGGAGGGGCCTCTACGAGCAGTACTTC. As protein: CSASGGRGLYEQYF.